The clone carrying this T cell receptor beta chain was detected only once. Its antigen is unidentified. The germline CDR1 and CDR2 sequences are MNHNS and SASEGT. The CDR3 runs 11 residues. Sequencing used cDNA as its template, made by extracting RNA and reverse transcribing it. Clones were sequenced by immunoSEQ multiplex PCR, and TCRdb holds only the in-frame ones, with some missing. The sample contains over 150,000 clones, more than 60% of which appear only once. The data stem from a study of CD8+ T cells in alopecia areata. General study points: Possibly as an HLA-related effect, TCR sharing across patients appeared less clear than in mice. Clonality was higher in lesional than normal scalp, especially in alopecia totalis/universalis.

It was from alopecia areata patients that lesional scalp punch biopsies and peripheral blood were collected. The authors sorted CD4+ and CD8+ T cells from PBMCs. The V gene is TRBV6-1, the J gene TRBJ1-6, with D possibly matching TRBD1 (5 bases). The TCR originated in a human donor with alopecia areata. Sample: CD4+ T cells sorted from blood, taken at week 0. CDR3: CASGFGDPLHF. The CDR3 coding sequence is TGTGCGTCGGGTTTCGGGGACCCCCTCCACTTT.